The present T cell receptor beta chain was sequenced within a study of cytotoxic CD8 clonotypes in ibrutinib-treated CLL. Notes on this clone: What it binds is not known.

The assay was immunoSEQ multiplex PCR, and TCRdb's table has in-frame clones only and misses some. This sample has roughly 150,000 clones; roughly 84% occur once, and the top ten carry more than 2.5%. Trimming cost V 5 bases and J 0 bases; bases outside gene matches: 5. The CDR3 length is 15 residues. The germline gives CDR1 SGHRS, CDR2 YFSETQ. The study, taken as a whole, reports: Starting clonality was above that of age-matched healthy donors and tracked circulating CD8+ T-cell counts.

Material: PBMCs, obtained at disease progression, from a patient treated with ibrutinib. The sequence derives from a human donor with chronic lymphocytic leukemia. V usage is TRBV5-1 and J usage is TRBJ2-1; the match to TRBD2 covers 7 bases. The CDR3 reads CASREGGSSYNEQFF. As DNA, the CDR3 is TGCGCCAGCAGAGAGGGAGGGAGCTCCTACAATGAGCAGTTCTTC. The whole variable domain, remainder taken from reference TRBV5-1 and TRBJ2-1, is KAGVTQTPRYLIKTRGQQVTLSCSPISGHRSVSWYQQTPGQGLQFLFEYFSETQRNKGNFPGRFSGRQFSNSRSEMNVSTLELGDSALYLCASREGGSSYNEQFFGPGTRLTVL.